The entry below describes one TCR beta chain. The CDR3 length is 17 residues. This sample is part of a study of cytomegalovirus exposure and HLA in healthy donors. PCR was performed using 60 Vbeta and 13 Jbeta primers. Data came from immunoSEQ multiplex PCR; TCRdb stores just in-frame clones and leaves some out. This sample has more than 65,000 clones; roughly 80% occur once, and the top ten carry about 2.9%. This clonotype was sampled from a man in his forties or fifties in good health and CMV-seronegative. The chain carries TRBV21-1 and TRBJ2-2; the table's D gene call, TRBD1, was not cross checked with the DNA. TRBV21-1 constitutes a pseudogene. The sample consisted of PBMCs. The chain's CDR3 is CASSKAKAGPNTGELFF. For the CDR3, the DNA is TGTGCCAGCAGCAAAGCTAAGGCAGGGCCGAACACCGGGGAGCTGTTTTTT.